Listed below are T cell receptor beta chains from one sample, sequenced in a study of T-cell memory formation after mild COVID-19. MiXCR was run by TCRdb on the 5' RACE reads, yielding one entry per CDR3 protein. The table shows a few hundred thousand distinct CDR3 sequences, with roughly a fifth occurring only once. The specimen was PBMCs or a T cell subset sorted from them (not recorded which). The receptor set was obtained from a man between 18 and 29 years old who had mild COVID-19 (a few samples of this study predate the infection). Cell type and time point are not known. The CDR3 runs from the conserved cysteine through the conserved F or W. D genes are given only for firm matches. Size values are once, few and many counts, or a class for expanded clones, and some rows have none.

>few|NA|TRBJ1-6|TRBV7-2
CASSLAVRGYSPLHF
TGTGCCAGCAGCTTAGCAGTCAGGGGCTACTCACCCCTCCACTTT
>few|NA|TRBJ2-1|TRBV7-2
CASSLGGQSNEQFF
TGTGCCAGCAGCTTAGGGGGCCAGAGCAATGAGCAGTTCTTC
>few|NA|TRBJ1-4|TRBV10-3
CAISESKEKLFF
TGTGCCATCAGTGAGTCGAAGGAGAAACTGTTTTTT
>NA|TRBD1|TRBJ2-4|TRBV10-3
CASRDSLAKNIQYF
TGTGCCAGCCGGGACAGTTTAGCCAAAAACATTCAGTACTTC
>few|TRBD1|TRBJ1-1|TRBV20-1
CSARVSGGPFTFF
TGCAGTGCTAGAGTTTCAGGGGGTCCTTTTACTTTCTTT
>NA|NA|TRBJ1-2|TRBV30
CAWSVTENYGYTF
TGTGCCTGGAGTGTAACGGAAAACTATGGCTACACCTTC
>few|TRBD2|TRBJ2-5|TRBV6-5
CASSYSGGLQETQYF
TGTGCCAGCAGTTATAGCGGGGGGTTACAAGAGACCCAGTACTTC
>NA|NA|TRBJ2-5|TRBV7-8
CATYSGRNAQETQYF
TGTGCCACCTACTCGGGTAGAAATGCACAAGAGACCCAGTACTTC
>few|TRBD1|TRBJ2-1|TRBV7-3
CASSFGTGNNEQFF
TGTGCCAGCAGCTTTGGGACAGGGAACAATGAGCAGTTCTTC
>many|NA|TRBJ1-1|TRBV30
CAWSVQGSPRAFF
TGTGCCTGGAGTGTCCAGGGTTCCCCCCGGGCTTTCTTT
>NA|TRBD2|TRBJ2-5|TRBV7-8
CARSSVSGGETQYF
TGTGCCCGCAGCTCGGTTAGCGGGGGGGAGACCCAGTACTTC
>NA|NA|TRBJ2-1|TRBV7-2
CASSPPGQKAYNEQFF
TGTGCCAGCAGCCCACCCGGACAGAAAGCCTACAATGAGCAGTTCTTC
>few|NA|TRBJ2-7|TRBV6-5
CATQGVARYEQYF
TGTGCCACCCAGGGAGTCGCCCGTTACGAGCAGTACTTC
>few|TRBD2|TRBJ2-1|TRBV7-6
CASSRTGGGSYNEQFF
TGTGCCAGCAGCAGGACCGGGGGGGGCTCCTACAATGAGCAGTTCTTC
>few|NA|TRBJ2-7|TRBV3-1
CASSQPYSYEQYF
TGTGCCAGCAGCCAGCCATACTCCTACGAGCAGTACTTC
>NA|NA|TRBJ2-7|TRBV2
CASSGGGFVAIYEQYF
TGTGCCAGCAGCGGAGGGGGGTTTGTGGCTATCTACGAGCAGTACTTC
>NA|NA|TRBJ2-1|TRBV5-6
CASSLAPDPNYNEQFF
TGTGCCAGCAGCCTAGCCCCGGACCCCAACTACAATGAGCAGTTCTTC
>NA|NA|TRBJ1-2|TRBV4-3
CASSQETREKPYGYTF
TGCGCCAGCAGCCAAGAAACTCGAGAGAAGCCCTATGGCTACACCTTC
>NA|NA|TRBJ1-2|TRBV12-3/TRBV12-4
CASSLGANAGYTF
TGTGCCAGCAGTTTAGGGGCCAACGCTGGCTACACCTTC
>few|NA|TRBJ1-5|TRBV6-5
CASSYRAGNQPQHF
TGTGCCAGCAGTTACAGGGCGGGCAATCAGCCCCAGCATTTT
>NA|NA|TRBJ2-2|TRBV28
CASTVLNTGELFF
TGTGCCAGCACCGTTTTAAACACCGGGGAGCTGTTTTTT
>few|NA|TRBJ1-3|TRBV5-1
CASSLGPQGSGNTIYF
TGCGCCAGCAGCTTGGGCCCTCAGGGATCTGGAAACACCATATATTTT
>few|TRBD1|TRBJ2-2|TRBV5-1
CASSLDRGLTTGELFF
TGCGCCAGCAGCTTGGACAGGGGGTTAACCACCGGGGAGCTGTTTTTT
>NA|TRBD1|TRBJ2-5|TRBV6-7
CASSRDRGTMAAETQYF
TGTGCCAGCAGCCGGGACAGGGGTACAATGGCTGCGGAGACCCAGTACTTC
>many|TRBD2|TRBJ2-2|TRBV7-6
CASSPSGGAAGELFF
TGTGCCAGCAGTCCGAGCGGGGGGGCCGCCGGGGAGCTGTTTTTT
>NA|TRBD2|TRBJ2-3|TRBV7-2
CASSLAGLAGGPADTQYF
TGTGCCAGCAGCTTAGCGGGACTAGCGGGGGGGCCCGCAGATACGCAGTATTTT
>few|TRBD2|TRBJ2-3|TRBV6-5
CASSYWASGAGDTQYF
TGTGCCAGCAGTTACTGGGCTAGCGGGGCAGGAGATACGCAGTATTTT
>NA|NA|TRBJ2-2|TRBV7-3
CASSLVGPLTGELFF
TGTGCCAGCAGCTTAGTGGGGCCTCTCACCGGGGAGCTGTTTTTT
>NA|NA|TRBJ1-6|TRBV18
CASSPDRPNSPLHF
TGTGCCAGCTCCCCCGACCGGCCAAATTCACCCCTCCACTTT
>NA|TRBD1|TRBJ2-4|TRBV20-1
CSATPLGDRRTRAKNIQYF
TGCAGTGCTACCCCGCTGGGGGACAGACGTACCAGAGCCAAAAACATTCAGTACTTC
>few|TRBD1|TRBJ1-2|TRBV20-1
CSARDLTGGSYGYTF
TGCAGTGCTAGAGATCTTACAGGGGGGTCCTATGGCTACACCTTC
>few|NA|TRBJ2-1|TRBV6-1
CASSRVYNEQFF
TGTGCCAGCAGTCGCGTATACAATGAGCAGTTCTTC
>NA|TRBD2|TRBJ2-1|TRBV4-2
CASSQGSSGYNEQFF
TGTGCCAGCAGCCAAGGTTCTAGCGGGTACAATGAGCAGTTCTTC
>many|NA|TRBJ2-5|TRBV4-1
CASSSREWETQYF
TGCGCCAGCAGCAGCCGGGAGTGGGAGACCCAGTACTTC
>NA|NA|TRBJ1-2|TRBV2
CARGSTNYGYTF
TGTGCCCGCGGGAGTACCAACTATGGCTACACCTTC
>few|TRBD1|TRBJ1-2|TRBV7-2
CASSSNVGQYYGYTF
TGTGCCAGCAGCTCAAACGTGGGACAGTACTATGGCTACACCTTC
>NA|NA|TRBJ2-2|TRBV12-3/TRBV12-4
CASSPLAGTGELFF
TGTGCCAGCAGCCCTCTAGCCGGCACCGGGGAGCTGTTTTTT